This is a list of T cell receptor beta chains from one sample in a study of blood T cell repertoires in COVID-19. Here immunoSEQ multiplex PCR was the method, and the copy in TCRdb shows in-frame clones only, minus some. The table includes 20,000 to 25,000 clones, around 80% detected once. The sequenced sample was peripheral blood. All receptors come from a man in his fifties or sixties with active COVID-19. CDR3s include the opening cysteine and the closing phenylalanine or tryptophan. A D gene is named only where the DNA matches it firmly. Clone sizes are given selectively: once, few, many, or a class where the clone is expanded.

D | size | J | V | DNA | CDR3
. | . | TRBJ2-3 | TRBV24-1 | TGTGCCACCAGTGGAGTCACAGATACGCAGTATTTT | CATSGVTDTQYF
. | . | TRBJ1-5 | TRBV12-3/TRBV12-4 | TGTGCCAGCAGTTTTGGCTACAGGGAGCCCCAGCATTTT | CASSFGYREPQHF
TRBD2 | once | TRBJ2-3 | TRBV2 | TGTGCCAGCAGGGGACTAGCCCCGGTTACGCAGTATTTT | CASRGLAPVTQYF
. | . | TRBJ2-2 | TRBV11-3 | TGTGCCAGCAGCTCCCTAGACAGGTGGGAGTTAGCGAACACCGGGGAGCTGTTTTTT | CASSSLDRWELANTGELFF
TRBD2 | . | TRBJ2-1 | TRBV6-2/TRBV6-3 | TGTGCCAGCAGTTACCTAGCGGGAGAGGGGAATGAGCAGTTCTTC | CASSYLAGEGNEQFF
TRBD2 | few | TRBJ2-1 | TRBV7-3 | TGTGCCAGCAGCCATACGGGACTAGCGGGAGATGAGCAGTTCTTC | CASSHTGLAGDEQFF
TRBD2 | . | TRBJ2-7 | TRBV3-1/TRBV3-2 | TGTGCCAGCAGCCGGACTAGCGACTACGAGCAGTACTTC | CASSRTSDYEQYF
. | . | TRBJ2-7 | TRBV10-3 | TGTGCCATAAAGGGGGATAGGAGCTCCTACGAGCAGTACTTC | CAIKGDRSSYEQYF
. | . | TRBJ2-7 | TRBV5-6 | TGTGCCAGCAGCTTGGTCCTCGGGGGAAACCTCTACGAGCAGTACTTC | CASSLVLGGNLYEQYF
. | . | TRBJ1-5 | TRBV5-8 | TGTGCCAGCAGCTTGGAGAGGGATCAGCCCCAGCATTTT | CASSLERDQPQHF
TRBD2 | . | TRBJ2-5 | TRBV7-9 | TGTGCCAGCAGCGCACTAGCGGGAGAGACCCAGTACTTC | CASSALAGETQYF
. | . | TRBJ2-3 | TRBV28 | TGTGCCAGCGGATTTACCATGACACACACAGATACGCAGTATTTT | CASGFTMTHTDTQYF
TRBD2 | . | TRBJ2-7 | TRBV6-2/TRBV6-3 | TGTGCCAGCAGCCTTCGGACTAGCGGGAGGGTCTCCTACGAGCAGTACTTC | CASSLRTSGRVSYEQYF
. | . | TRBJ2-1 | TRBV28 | TGTGCCAGCAGTTTTCGCGGGGATACCCTCAGGAATGAGCAGTTCTTC | CASSFRGDTLRNEQFF
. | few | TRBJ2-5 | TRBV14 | TGTGCCAGCAGCCAAGAAGTTTCCAGGGCTGAGACCCAGTACTTC | CASSQEVSRAETQYF
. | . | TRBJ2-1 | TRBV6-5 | TGTGCCAGCAGTAACGTAGTCGATGAGCAGTTCTTC | CASSNVVDEQFF
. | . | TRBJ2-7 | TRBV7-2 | TGTGCCAGCAGCCCCGTAGTAAGTTACTACGAGCAGTACTTC | CASSPVVSYYEQYF
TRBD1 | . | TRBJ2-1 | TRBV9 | TGTGCCAGCAGCGTAGAAGGGACAGGGTACAATGAGCAGTTCTTC | CASSVEGTGYNEQFF
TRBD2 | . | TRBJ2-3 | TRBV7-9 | TGTGCCAGCACCAGAAGGACTAGCGGGGGAATAGGCACAGATACGCAGTATTTT | CASTRRTSGGIGTDTQYF
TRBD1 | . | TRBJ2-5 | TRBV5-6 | TGTGCCAGCAGCTTAGTGGGGACAGGGAAAGAGACCCAGTACTTC | CASSLVGTGKETQYF
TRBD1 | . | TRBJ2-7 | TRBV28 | TGTGCCAGCAGTACCGGGACAGAATACTACGAGCAGTACTTC | CASSTGTEYYEQYF
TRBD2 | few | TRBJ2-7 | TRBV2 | TGTGCCAGCAGTGGAGCGGGAGGCGGGTCCTACGAGCAGTACTTC | CASSGAGGGSYEQYF
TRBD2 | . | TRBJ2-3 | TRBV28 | TGTGCCAGCAAACTAGCGGACACAGATACGCAGTATTTT | CASKLADTDTQYF
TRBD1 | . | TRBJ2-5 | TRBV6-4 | TGTGCCAGCAGCGAAACAGGGGGCTCCCAAGAGACCCAGTACTTC | CASSETGGSQETQYF
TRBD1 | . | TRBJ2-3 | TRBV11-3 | TGTGCCAGCAGCGTTCAGGGGGCCGGCACAGATACGCAGTATTTT | CASSVQGAGTDTQYF
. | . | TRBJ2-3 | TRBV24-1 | TGTGCCACCAGTGACAGGCTTAGCACAGATACGCAGTATTTT | CATSDRLSTDTQYF
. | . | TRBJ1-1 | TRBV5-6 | TGTGCCAGCAGCCTAACAGGGATCTACACTGAAGCTTTCTTT | CASSLTGIYTEAFF
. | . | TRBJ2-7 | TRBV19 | TGTGCCAGTAGTATCCTCTCGACGGACCTTCGGGACTACGAGCAGTACTTC | CASSILSTDLRDYEQYF
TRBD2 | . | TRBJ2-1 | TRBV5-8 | TGTGCCAGCACCTTCCGGACTAGCGGGATAAGCTCCTACAATGAGCAGTTCTTC | CASTFRTSGISSYNEQFF
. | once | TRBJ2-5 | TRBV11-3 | TGTGCCAGCAGCTTAGACCCGGGGGAGTCCCGCCCCGAGTACTTC | CASSLDPGESRPEYF
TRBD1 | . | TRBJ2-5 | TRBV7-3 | TGTGCCAGCAGCTCCACAGGGGGCGGAGAGACCCAGTACTTC | CASSSTGGGETQYF
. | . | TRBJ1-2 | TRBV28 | TGTGCCAGCAGTTGGGGTGGGGGCAGGAGATATAACTATGGCTACACCTTC | CASSWGGGRRYNYGYTF
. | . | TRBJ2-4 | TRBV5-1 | TGCGCCAGCCGGCTAAGCGGGTACCAAAACATTCAGTACTTC | CASRLSGYQNIQYF
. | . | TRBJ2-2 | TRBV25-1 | TGTGCCAGCAGTCGACTATCCGGGGAGCTGTTTTTT | CASSRLSGELFF
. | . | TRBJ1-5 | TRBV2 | TGTGCCAGCAGTGACCAGGGGCAGCCCCAGCATTTT | CASSDQGQPQHF
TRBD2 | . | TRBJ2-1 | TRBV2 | TGTGCCAGCAGATTAGAGCGGGAGGGCCGCAATGAGCAGTTCTTC | CASRLEREGRNEQFF
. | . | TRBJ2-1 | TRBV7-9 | TGTGCCTACGAATCGGGAAATGAGCAGTTCTTC | CAYESGNEQFF
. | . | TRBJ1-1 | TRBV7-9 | TGTGCCAGCAGCTTAGACAAGAACACTGAAGCTTTCTTT | CASSLDKNTEAFF
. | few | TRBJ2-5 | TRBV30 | TGTGCCTGGGGGCAGTTTCAAGAGACCCAGTACTTC | CAWGQFQETQYF
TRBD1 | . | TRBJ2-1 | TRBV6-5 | TGTGCCAGCAGTTACTATCACAGGGGGCCTGGTGAGCAGTTCTTC | CASSYYHRGPGEQFF
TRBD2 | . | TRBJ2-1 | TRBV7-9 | TGTGCCAGCAGCTTATGGGGGGGGACCTACAATGAGCAGTTCTTC | CASSLWGGTYNEQFF
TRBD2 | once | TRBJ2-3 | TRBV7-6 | TGTGCCAGCAGCTTAGACATGACTAGCGGCACAGATACGCAGTATTTT | CASSLDMTSGTDTQYF
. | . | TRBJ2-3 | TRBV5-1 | TGCGCCAGCAGCTTGGCCAGGGATTTCACAGATACGCAGTATTTT | CASSLARDFTDTQYF
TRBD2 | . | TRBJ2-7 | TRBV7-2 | TGTGCCAGCAGCCCAACTAGCGGTACCTACGAGCAGTACTTC | CASSPTSGTYEQYF
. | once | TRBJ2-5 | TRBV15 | TGTGCCACCAGCAGAGATACAGGTGAAAGGGCCCAGTACTTC | CATSRDTGERAQYF
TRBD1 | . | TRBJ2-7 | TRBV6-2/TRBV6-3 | TGTGCCAGCAGTTATTCGTCAGGGGGTTACGAGCAGTACTTC | CASSYSSGGYEQYF
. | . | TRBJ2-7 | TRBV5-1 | TGCGCCAGCAGCTTGGCCGGCGCACACCAGACAACCTACGAGCAGTACTTC | CASSLAGAHQTTYEQYF
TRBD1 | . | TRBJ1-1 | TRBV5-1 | TGCGCCAGCAGCTGGGCCGGGACAGGGTCAAACCCCGGCTCGAACACTGAAGCTTTCTTT | CASSWAGTGSNPGSNTEAFF
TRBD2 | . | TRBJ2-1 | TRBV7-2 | TGTGCCAGCAGCCTGGGACTAGCGGGATACGGTGAGCAGTTCTTC | CASSLGLAGYGEQFF
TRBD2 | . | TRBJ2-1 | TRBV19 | TGTGCCAGTAGTATAGGAAGGACAGCCAACTTACCTAGCGGGAGCAGCTCCTACAATGAGCAGTTCTTC | CASSIGRTANLPSGSSSYNEQFF
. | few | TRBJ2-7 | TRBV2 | TGTGCCAGCAGTGACTACCCCTACGAGCAGTACTTC | CASSDYPYEQYF
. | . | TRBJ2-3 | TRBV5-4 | TGTGCCAGCAGCCTCCCCCCGGGGGGCCCCCACACAGATACGCAGTATTTT | CASSLPPGGPHTDTQYF
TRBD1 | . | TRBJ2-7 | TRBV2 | TGTGCCAGCTCGACAGGGGCGAGGGAGCAGTACTTC | CASSTGAREQYF
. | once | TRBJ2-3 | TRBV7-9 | TGTGCCAGCAGCTTTTCCGCGGGGTTCACAAGTACGCAGTATTTT | CASSFSAGFTSTQYF
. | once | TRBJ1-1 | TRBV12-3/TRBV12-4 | TGTGCCATACGCTTGCAGGGGAACACTGAAGCTTTCTTT | CAIRLQGNTEAFF
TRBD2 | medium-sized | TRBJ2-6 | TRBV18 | TGTGCCAGCTCACCACTAGGGACTAGCGGTCTCTCTGGGGCCAACGTCCTGACTTTC | CASSPLGTSGLSGANVLTF
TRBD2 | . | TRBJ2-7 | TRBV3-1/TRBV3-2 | TGTGCCAGCAGCCAAGAATTGAGCGGGGCCTCCTACGAGCAGTACTTC | CASSQELSGASYEQYF